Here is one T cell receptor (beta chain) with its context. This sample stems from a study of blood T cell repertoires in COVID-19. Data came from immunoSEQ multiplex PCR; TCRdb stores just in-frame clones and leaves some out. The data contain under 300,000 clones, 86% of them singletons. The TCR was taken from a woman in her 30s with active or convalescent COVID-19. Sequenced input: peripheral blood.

The CDR3 is CASSYRQGMNTEAFF. The CDR3 coding sequence is TGTGCCAGCAGTTACCGACAGGGGATGAACACTGAAGCTTTCTTT. V and J are TRBV6-5 and TRBJ1-1; 8 bases are a match to TRBD1. Germline CDR1 and CDR2: MNHEY and SVGAGI. With 2 bases clipped from V and 0 bases from J, the junction kept 2 bases outside the gene matches. The CDR3 is 15 residues long.